The source of this T cell receptor (beta chain) is a study of blood T cell repertoires in COVID-19. This clone has only one observation. Looked up from germline, CDR1 is SGDLS and CDR2 is YYNGEE. Trimming removed 0 bases at V and 8 bases at J, with 11 bases between. This CDR3 is built from 14 residues. Some clones are missing from TCRdb's copy, which holds only in-frame ones; the method was immunoSEQ multiplex PCR. The sample lists about 32,000 clones, around 87% occurring once. The clonotype was recovered from a man between 45 and 60 years old with active or convalescent COVID-19. The chain employs TRBV9 and TRBJ1-4; no clear D gene. Sequenced material: peripheral blood. The DNA for the CDR3 is TGTGCCAGCAGCGTAGCAGGAGGTGGAGAAAAACTGTTTTTT. Translating it yields CASSVAGGGEKLFF.